This T cell receptor (beta chain) was recorded in a study of cytomegalovirus exposure and HLA in healthy donors. Donors were nominally healthy when sampled, though unrecorded immune exposures were likely. Study-wide results and limits: CMV serostatus was the sole immune exposure information available. Researchers left out some V segments, among them TRBV6-2 and TRBV6-3, as indistinguishable. Trimming of TCR beta V- and J-genes showed a link, identified in a later analysis, to a missense DCLRE1C variant.

The PCR used 60 Vbeta and 13 Jbeta primers. TCRdb keeps only in-frame clones here, not all; method: immunoSEQ multiplex PCR. This repertoire shows about 140,000 clones, roughly three quarters found once; its top ten account for 3% to 3.5%. As regards this clone: Its specificity is not known.

V was trimmed by 1 base and J by 2 bases, leaving 9 bases between them. Germline CDR1 and CDR2: SGHVS and FQNEAQ. This CDR3 comprises 14 residues. Source material: PBMCs. The TCR was taken from a female donor in good health and CMV-seronegative. The V and J genes are TRBV7-8 and TRBJ2-7; perhaps TRBD1 as D (6 bases). CDR3 loop: CASSLVGTTYEQYF. For the CDR3, the DNA is TGTGCCAGCAGCTTAGTTGGGACAACCTACGAGCAGTACTTC.